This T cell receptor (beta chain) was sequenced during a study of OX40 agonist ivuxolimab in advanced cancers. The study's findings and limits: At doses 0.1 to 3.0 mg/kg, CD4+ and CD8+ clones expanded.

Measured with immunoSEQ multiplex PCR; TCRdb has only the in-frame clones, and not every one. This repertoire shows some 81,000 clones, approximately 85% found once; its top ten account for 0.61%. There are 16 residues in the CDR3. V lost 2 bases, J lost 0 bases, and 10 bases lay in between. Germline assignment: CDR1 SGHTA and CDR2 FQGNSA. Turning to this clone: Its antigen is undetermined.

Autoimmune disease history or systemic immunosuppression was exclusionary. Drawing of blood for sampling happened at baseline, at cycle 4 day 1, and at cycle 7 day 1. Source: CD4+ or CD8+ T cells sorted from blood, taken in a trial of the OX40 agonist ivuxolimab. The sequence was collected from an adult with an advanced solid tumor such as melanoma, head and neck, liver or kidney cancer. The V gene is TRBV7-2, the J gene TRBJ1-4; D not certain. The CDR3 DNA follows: TGTGCCAGCAGCTTACAATCCCGCTCAACTAATGAAAAACTGTTTTTT. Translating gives CASSLQSRSTNEKLFF.